This T cell receptor (beta chain) comes out of a study of blood T cells in healthy people across ages. This clonotype appeared once. The antigen remains undetermined. The second PCR ran about 6 to 12 cycles with a sample-barcoded 5' primer and J-beta primers. TCRdb re-called the 5' RACE reads through MiXCR, storing one row per CDR3 protein. The data contain 800,000 to 900,000 distinct CDR3 sequences, about 59% of them singletons. The germline V gene encodes CDR1 LNHDA and CDR2 SQIVND (reference sequence). V was trimmed by 2 bases and J by 4 bases, leaving 13 bases between them. There are 15 residues in the CDR3. Regarding the study as a whole: Estimated diversity that came from one million T cells was considered an underestimate. Long-lived donors had more naive CD4+ cells and higher diversity than aged donors.

Sequenced input: blood. The rearrangement joins TRBV19 to TRBJ2-3; maybe TRBD1 (5 bases). The sequence derives from a man younger than 45 in good health. The CDR3 DNA is TGTGCCAGTAGTATAAATTGGCAGGGTGCAGATACGCAGTATTTT. This sequence encodes CASSINWQGADTQYF. Drawing the rest from reference TRBV19 and TRBJ2-3, the complete variable domain is DGGITQSPKYLFRKEGQNVTLSCEQNLNHDAMYWYRQDPGQGLRLIYYSQIVNDFQKGDIAEGYSVSREKKESFPLTVTSAQKNPTAFYLCASSINWQGADTQYFGPGTRLTVL.